These 4 T cell receptor beta chains originate from one sample sequenced in a study of T cell responses to AZD1222 COVID-19 vaccine. Using immunoSEQ multiplex PCR, the repertoire was profiled, and TCRdb retains in-frame clones only, with some absent. This sample has approximately 180,000 clones, with 88% found just once. Sequenced here: peripheral blood, sampled 28 days after the second AZD1222 dose. The receptors here all came from an adult who received the AZD1222 COVID-19 vaccine.

V gene TRBV28 combines with J gene TRBJ2-2; D uncertain. The CDR3 is made up of 14 amino acids. Germline V gives CDR1 MDHEN, CDR2 SYDVKM. Between the trimmed V and J ends, which lost 1 base and 4 bases, there was a span of 7 bases. CDR3 DNA: TGTGCCAGCAGTTTATATGTGGGCACCGGGGAGCTGTTTTTT. It is translated as CASSLYVGTGELFF.

This clone was observed a handful of times. The chain is built from TRBV28 and TRBJ1-4; 9 bases are a match to TRBD1. Germline V lookup: CDR1 MDHEN, CDR2 SYDVKM. Losses at the gene ends were 2 bases for V and 8 bases for J; bases not matched to a gene: 6. This CDR3 has 15 amino acids. The CDR3 nucleotides read TGTGCCAGCAGTTTAGGACAGGGGTCGAGAGAAAAACTGTTTTTT. Its translation is CASSLGQGSREKLFF.

This clone was found a few times. The CDR3 loop is CASSQPRTRYTPYEQYF. CDR3 sequence (DNA): TGCGCCAGCAGCCAACCACGGACACGCTATACCCCCTACGAGCAGTACTTC. This chain uses TRBV4-1 with TRBJ2-7; D might be TRBD1 (5 bases). CDR3 size: 17 residues. Germline-derived CDR1 and CDR2 are MGHRA and YSYEKL. Trimming took off 2 bases at V and 2 bases at J, with 19 bases between the two ends.

This clone was observed a few times. The V call is TRBV19, the J call TRBJ2-1, with D possibly TRBD2 on 6 matching bases. Trimming cost V 5 bases and J 4 bases, with 15 bases left between them. This CDR3 comprises 15 residues. The germline CDR1 and CDR2 sequences are LNHDA and SQIVND (reference sequence). The CDR3 DNA reads TGTGCCAGTAGTGGGGACTCCTCCACTTACAATGAGCAGTTCTTC. This gives the protein CASSGDSSTYNEQFF.